This T cell receptor (beta chain) was identified during a study of CD8 T cells in ankylosing spondylitis. For this clonotype: What it binds is unknown.

General study results and limits: Typical of ankylosing spondylitis blood, it appeared, was a TCR beta motif of eight highly homologous variants.

V lost 1 base and J lost 2; bases outside the gene matches: 14. The CDR3 covers 19 residues. The germline V gene has CDR1 SGHDT and CDR2 YYEEEE. Making the TCR beta libraries involved quantitative 5'-RACE with molecular barcodes. TCRdb recomputed calls from the 5' RACE reads with MiXCR, one row per CDR3 protein. Of roughly 400,000 distinct CDR3 sequences listed, about a fifth were seen once; the top ten hold 15% to 20%. The sample consisted of blood, either unsorted or a sorted T cell fraction (not recorded which). This sequence originates from a male donor with ankylosing spondylitis. The chain combines TRBV5-6 with TRBJ1-1; 10 bases line up with TRBD1. CDR3 nucleotides: TGTGCCAGCAGCTTGTTCCGGGACAGGGGCTTCGGCCCCAACACTGAAGCTTTCTTT. Amino acids: CASSLFRDRGFGPNTEAFF. Full variable domain (missing parts from reference TRBV5-6 and TRBJ1-1): DAGVTQSPTHLIKTRGQQVTLRCSPKSGHDTVSWYQQALGQGPQFIFQYYEEEERQRGNFPDRFSGHQFPNYSSELNVNALLLGDSALYLCASSLFRDRGFGPNTEAFFGQGTRLTVV.